One and the same sample provided the 16 T cell receptor beta chains below, sequenced in a study of T cell responses to AZD1222 COVID-19 vaccine. Libraries were prepared by immunoSEQ multiplex PCR; TCRdb keeps only in-frame clonotypes and omits some of them. The table has approximately 150,000 clones, roughly 87% seen once; the top ten hold over 1%. Sequencing used peripheral blood, obtained 28 days after the second AZD1222 dose. These receptors were taken from an adult who received the AZD1222 COVID-19 vaccine.

This clone was observed a handful of times. The V gene is TRBV6-5, the J gene TRBJ2-7; 7 positions match TRBD2. The length of the CDR3 is 16 residues. With V trimmed by 4 bases and J by 3 bases, 12 bases remained unmatched. Germline-derived CDR1 and CDR2 are MNHEY and SVGAGI. The CDR3 reads CASSSLGERGGYEQYF. As DNA, the CDR3 is TGTGCCAGCAGTTCCCTCGGGGAGCGGGGTGGCTACGAGCAGTACTTC.

The chain carries TRBV3-1 (or the pseudogene TRBV3-2) and TRBJ2-5, with D perhaps TRBD2 (6 bases). The CDR3 runs 16 residues. Looked up from germline, CDR1 is LGHDT and CDR2 is YNNKEL (reference sequence). Deletions cut 4 bases from V and 5 bases from J, with 20 bases between. In DNA, the CDR3 is TGTGCCAGCAGCCCCAACCCCGGGGGTGGGAAGGAGACCCAGTACTTC. Translation: CASSPNPGGGKETQYF.

The rearrangement links TRBV10-3 to TRBJ2-3; the D is unclear. Germline V gene sequence: CDR1 ENHRY, CDR2 SYGVKD. The CDR3 extends over 16 amino acids. The V end was cut by 0 bases, the J end by 6 bases, with 16 bases between. The CDR3 loop reads CAISESELDAGDTQYF. The DNA of the CDR3 is TGTGCCATCAGTGAGTCTGAACTCGACGCCGGGGATACGCAGTATTTT.

The chain carries TRBV7-2 and TRBJ1-5; 8 bases map to TRBD1. J lost 6 bases, V lost 4 bases, and 5 bases had no gene match. Germline V gene lookup returns CDR1 SGHTA and CDR2 FQGNSA. The CDR3 spans 14 residues. CDR3 nucleotide sequence: TGTGCCAGCAGCTGGGGACAGGTCGGTCAGCCCCAGCATTTT. Translating it yields CASSWGQVGQPQHF.

The CDR3 region has the DNA TGTGCCAGCAGCCCCCAGCCAGCCCCTGGGGCCAACGTCCTGACTTTC. Its translation is CASSPQPAPGANVLTF. The chain uses TRBV7-2 and TRBJ2-6; the D is unclear. This CDR3 region has 16 residues. Germline V lookup: CDR1 SGHTA, CDR2 FQGNSA. V was cut by 5 bases and J by 2 bases, with 13 bases left in between. Drawing the rest from reference TRBV7-2 and TRBJ2-6, the complete variable domain is GAGVSQSPSNKVTEKGKDVELRCDPISGHTALYWYRQSLGQGLEFLIYFQGNSAPDKSGLPSDRFSAERTGGSVSTLTIQRTQQEDSAVYLCASSPQPAPGANVLTFGAGSRLTVL.

The V gene is TRBV9, the J gene TRBJ2-7; no firm D call. V lost 3 bases, J lost 2 bases, and 15 bases lay in between. The CDR3 has 15 amino acids. CDR1 SGDLS and CDR2 YYNGEE come from the germline V gene. DNA of the CDR3: TGTGCCAGCAGCGGGGTACAAACTGACCCCTACGAGCAGTACTTC. The encoded protein is CASSGVQTDPYEQYF.

The chain joins TRBV12-3 or TRBV12-4 to TRBJ1-2, with a weak D call TRBD1 (5 bases). The CDR3 extends over 11 amino acids. V was cut by 8 bases and J by 8 bases, with 12 bases left in between. CDR3 nucleotides: TGTGCCAGCCTAGGGGCGCGGGGCTACACCTTC. It yields the protein CASLGARGYTF.

The rearrangement links TRBV6-2 or TRBV6-3 to TRBJ2-2; possibly TRBD1 for D (6 bases). The CDR3 has 15 amino acids. Germline-derived CDR1 and CDR2 are MNHEY and SVGEGT. Trimming removed 6 bases at V and 3 bases at J, with 14 bases between. The CDR3, as DNA: TGTGCCAGCAGCTCAGGGGTTCTCGACACCGGGGAGCTGTTTTTT. Residues: CASSSGVLDTGELFF.

The chain uses TRBV7-8 and TRBJ1-3; D gene unclear. V lost 5 bases, J lost 0 bases, and 11 bases lay in between. Germline V gene lookup returns CDR1 SGHVS and CDR2 FQNEAQ. There are 15 residues in the CDR3. CDR3 sequence: CASSRGGLSGNTIYF. The CDR3 DNA reads TGTGCCAGCAGCCGGGGAGGCCTCTCTGGAAACACCATATATTTT.

The chain has TRBV27 and TRBJ1-2, with D possibly matching TRBD1 (5 bases). Trimming removed 2 bases from V and 7 bases from J, with 11 bases in between. The CDR3 spans 13 residues. Per the germline V gene, CDR1 is MNHEY and CDR2 is SMNVEV (reference sequence). CDR3: CASSLGQSGGYTF. CDR3 nucleotides: TGTGCCAGCAGTTTAGGACAATCCGGTGGCTACACCTTC.

This chain links TRBV15 with TRBJ2-7; TRBD2 agrees at 9 bases. Germline V gene data show CDR1 as LNHNV and CDR2 as YYDKDF (reference sequence). The CDR3 covers 17 residues. V lost 0 bases and J lost 0; bases outside the gene matches: 6. The CDR3 is CATSREGASGVSYEQYF. The CDR3 DNA reads TGTGCCACCAGCAGAGAGGGGGCTAGCGGGGTCTCCTACGAGCAGTACTTC.

This rearrangement joins TRBV18 to TRBJ1-5; D is unclear. CDR3 length equals 12 residues. Trimming shortened V by 0 bases and J by 7 bases, and 4 bases separated the two germline ends. Germline loops: CDR1 KGHSH, CDR2 LQKENI. Here the CDR3 reads CASSPPGQPQHF. For the CDR3, the DNA is TGTGCCAGCTCACCACCGGGGCAGCCCCAGCATTTT.

V usage is TRBV4-2 and J usage is TRBJ2-5; D gene ambiguous. CDR1 is LGHNA and CDR2 is YNFKEQ in the germline V gene. V was trimmed by 6 bases and J by 1 base, leaving 9 bases between them. CDR3 length: 13 residues. The CDR3 coding sequence is TGTGCCAGCAGTAGACTGGGCCAAGAGACCCAGTACTTC. Translated, it gives CASSRLGQETQYF.

The chain recombines TRBV5-1 with TRBJ1-3; no firm D call. Trimming pared 3 bases from V and 0 bases from J, leaving 7 bases between. CDR1 is SGHRS, CDR2 YFSETQ, per germline. The CDR3 covers 14 residues. Here the CDR3 reads CASSSQSSGNTIYF. CDR3 nucleotides: TGCGCCAGCAGCTCCCAGTCCTCTGGAAACACCATATATTTT.

The gene calls are TRBV6-6 and TRBJ1-1; D is unresolved. The CDR3 loop spans 12 amino acids. The germline V gene encodes CDR1 MNHNY and CDR2 SVGAGI (reference sequence). V lost 5 bases and J 4 bases, leaving 8 bases between the germline ends. CDR3 coding DNA: TGTGCCAGCAGTCCAGGTGTCACTGAAGCTTTCTTT. Translation: CASSPGVTEAFF.

J is TRBJ2-5 and V is TRBV28; the D is unclear. The CDR3 is 15 amino acids. Trimming took 3 bases from V and 7 from J, leaving 18 bases between them. The V gene's germline CDR1 is MDHEN and CDR2 SYDVKM. The CDR3 is CASSLSRNPILTQYF. The CDR3 nucleotides are TGTGCCAGCAGTTTGAGTAGGAATCCAATTTTGACCCAGTACTTC.